The T cell receptor (beta chain) under discussion was sequenced for a study of shared clonotypes between healthy human individuals. Whole-study context: The donor pool was made up of a couple of women and three men aged 18 to 49. Whole-study results and caveats: Limited genetic and exposure-history diversity came from having few donors.

The test was conducted at deep level. TCRdb's table, derived via immunoSEQ multiplex PCR, lists solely in-frame clones and lacks some. The sample consists of a few million clones, roughly 90% of them appearing once. About this clone: The antigen is not known.

The germline V and J ends were trimmed by 8 bases and 0 bases, with 14 bases remaining between them. The CDR3 consists of 15 residues. Germline values: CDR1 MDHEN, CDR2 SYDVKM. The rearrangement links TRBV28 to TRBJ1-5, with D maybe TRBD1 (5 bases). Sequencing input: naive CD4+ T cells from PBMCs. Subset of the sample: CD45RA+ positively selected. This TCR was recovered from a man between 18 and 35 years old in good health. Some clones in this sample may be carry-over from other donors' samples. CDR3 nucleotide sequence: TGTGCCAGCCACGGGGGGGGGTTTAGCAATCAGCCCCAGCATTTT. This gives the protein CASHGGGFSNQPQHF. Full variable domain (rest looked up from reference TRBV28 and TRBJ1-5): DVKVTQSSRYLVKRTGEKVFLECVQDMDHENMFWYRQDPGLGLRLIYFSYDVKMKEKGDIPEGYSVSREKKERFSLILESASTNQTSMYLCASHGGGFSNQPQHFGDGTRLSIL.